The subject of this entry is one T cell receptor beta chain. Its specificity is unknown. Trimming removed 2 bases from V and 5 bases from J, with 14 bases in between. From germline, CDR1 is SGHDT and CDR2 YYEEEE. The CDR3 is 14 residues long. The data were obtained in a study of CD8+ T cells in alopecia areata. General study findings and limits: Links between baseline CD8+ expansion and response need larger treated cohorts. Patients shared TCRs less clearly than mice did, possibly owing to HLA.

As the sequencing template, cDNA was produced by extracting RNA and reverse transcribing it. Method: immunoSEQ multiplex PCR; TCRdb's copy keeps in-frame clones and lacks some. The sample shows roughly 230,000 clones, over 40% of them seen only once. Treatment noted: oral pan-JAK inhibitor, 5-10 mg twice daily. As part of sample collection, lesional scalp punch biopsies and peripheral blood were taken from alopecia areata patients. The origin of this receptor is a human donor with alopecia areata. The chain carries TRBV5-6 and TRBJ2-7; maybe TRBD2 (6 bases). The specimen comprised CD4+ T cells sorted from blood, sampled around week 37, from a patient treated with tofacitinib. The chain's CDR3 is CASSLTGSYNEQYF. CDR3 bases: TGTGCCAGCAGCTTAACCGGGAGCTACAACGAGCAGTACTTC.